This TCR beta chain originates from a study of breast tumors, draining lymph nodes, adjacent tissues. Study results and caveats: Tumors had less TCR diversity than lymph nodes, more than nontumor tissue. Tumor T cell lymph node origin was a supported hypothesis, not proven.

The CDR3 covers 13 residues. The ends were cut back, 10 bases at V and 2 bases at J, with 15 bases in the middle. Looked up from germline, CDR1 is MNHEY and CDR2 is SVGAGI. Breast cancer patients provided tissue from their axillary draining lymph nodes. TCRdb recomputed calls from the multiplex PCR reads with MiXCR, one row per CDR3 protein. The repertoire holds 180,000 or so distinct CDR3 sequences, approximately 33% seen once, with 4% to 4.5% in the top ten. This clonotype was recorded at least ten times. The target antigen is unknown. The sequenced material came from axillary lymph node tissue. The receptor comes from a female donor with breast cancer. Some clones in this sample may be carry-over from other donors' samples. The chain employs TRBV6-5 and TRBJ2-7, with D uncertain. The CDR3 is CATRNGYTYEQYF. In DNA form, the CDR3 reads TGTGCCACTAGGAACGGGTACACCTACGAGCAGTACTTC.